The 32 T cell receptor beta chains below come from one sample, sequenced in a study of blood T cell repertoires in COVID-19. Profiled with immunoSEQ multiplex PCR; TCRdb holds only in-frame clones, not every one. The data contain 150,000 to 200,000 clones, about 86% of them singletons. Sequenced: peripheral blood. Receptors were obtained from a woman between 65 and 79 years old with COVID-19, enrolled during active disease.

The chain employs TRBV6-4 and TRBJ2-1, with TRBD2 matching over 8 bases. From germline, CDR1 is MRHNA and CDR2 SNTAGT. The CDR3 consists of 16 residues. V lost 4 bases to trimming and J lost 3 bases; unmatched junction nucleotides: 8. In DNA form, the CDR3 reads TGTGCCAGCAGTGCCAGAGCGGGAGCTTACTACAATGAGCAGTTCTTC. Amino acid sequence: CASSARAGAYYNEQFF.

The V call is TRBV29-1, the J call TRBJ2-2; 10 bases align to TRBD2. J gave up 7 bases and V 5 bases, and 7 bases lay outside the gene matches. From germline, CDR1 is SQVTM and CDR2 ANQGSEA. This CDR3 has 14 residues. CDR3 sequence (DNA): TGCAGCGTTAGTAAGCGGGAGGGTGACGGGGAGCTGTTTTTT. Amino acids: CSVSKREGDGELFF.

The chain uses TRBV12-3 or TRBV12-4 and TRBJ1-2, with D tentatively TRBD1 (6 bases). V lost 6 bases and J 6 bases, leaving 11 bases between the germline ends. The length of the CDR3 is 12 residues. The DNA of the CDR3 is TGTGCCAGCAGACAACCAGGGGATGGCTACACCTTC. Translation gives CASRQPGDGYTF.

This chain uses TRBV4-2 with TRBJ2-6; the D is unclear. The V end lost 3 bases, the J end lost 0 bases, and 9 bases lay between the germline ends. Germline assignment: CDR1 LGHNA and CDR2 YNFKEQ. The CDR3 is made up of 16 amino acids. In nucleotides, the CDR3 is TGTGCCAGCAGCCAGGGCTATCTCTCTGGGGCCAACGTCCTGACTTTC. It encodes CASSQGYLSGANVLTF.

The chain employs TRBV4-1 and TRBJ2-7; TRBD2 aligns across 8 bases. V gave up 4 bases and J gave up 6 bases; unmatched junction bases: 11. The CDR3 extends over 15 amino acids. Germline CDR1 and CDR2: MGHRA and YSYEKL. CDR3 loop: CASSLREGGPSEQYF. CDR3 DNA sequence: TGCGCCAGCAGCCTCCGGGAGGGAGGGCCTTCCGAGCAGTACTTC.

The chain is built from TRBV12-2 and TRBJ1-5; the D call in the table, TRBD1, was not verified against the DNA. TRBV12-2 is a documented pseudogene. This CDR3 is built from 18 residues. For the CDR3, the DNA is TGTGCAAGTCGATGGACAGCGTTTTATGATTATAGCAATCAGCCCCAGCATTTT. Encoded protein: CASRWTAFYDYSNQPQHF.

This chain links TRBV6-2 or TRBV6-3 with TRBJ2-1; 7 positions match TRBD1. V was clipped by 5 bases and J by 3 bases; unmatched bases: 7. The CDR3 loop spans 15 amino acids. Germline CDR1 MNHEY, CDR2 SVGEGT. The DNA for the CDR3 is TGTGCCAGCAGTAGGGGGCTTAAAGACTACAATGAGCAGTTCTTC. As protein: CASSRGLKDYNEQFF.

J is TRBJ2-3 and V is TRBV5-1, with D maybe TRBD2 (6 bases). V was shortened by 4 bases and J by 3 bases, with 9 bases between the two germline ends. The CDR3 runs 13 residues. Per germline, CDR1 SGHRS and CDR2 YFSETQ. The CDR3 is CASSTGSTDTQYF. The CDR3 bases are TGCGCCAGCAGCACCGGGAGTACAGATACGCAGTATTTT.

The chain employs TRBV24-1 and TRBJ2-1; 9 bases fit TRBD1. The germline gives CDR1 KGHDR, CDR2 SFDVKD. Trimming removed 3 bases from V and 7 bases from J; junction bases left unmatched: 9. The CDR3 runs to 16 residues. CDR3 residues: CATSDGNRGLKNEQFF. The CDR3 DNA is TGTGCCACCAGTGATGGGAACAGGGGGCTAAAAAATGAGCAGTTCTTC.

The chain is built from TRBV19 and TRBJ1-1; maybe TRBD1 (5 bases). Trimming cost V 4 bases and J 0 bases, with 6 bases left between them. CDR3 length equals 13 residues. From germline, CDR1 is LNHDA and CDR2 SQIVND (reference sequence). This chain's CDR3 is CASSTDMNTEAFF. The CDR3 nucleotides are TGTGCCAGTAGTACGGACATGAACACTGAAGCTTTCTTT.

The chain couples TRBV27 to TRBJ1-5, with 8 positions matching TRBD1. Trimming took 2 bases from V and 3 from J; bases not matched to a gene: 12. There are 18 residues in the CDR3. Germline assignment: CDR1 MNHEY and CDR2 SMNVEV (reference sequence). The CDR3 sequence: CASSLNSGGLRDNQPQHF. The CDR3 nucleotides read TGTGCCAGCAGTTTAAATTCAGGGGGCCTGAGAGACAATCAGCCCCAGCATTTT.

In its sample, this clone was seen once. The V call is TRBV21-1, the J call TRBJ2-1; the table's D call, TRBD1, has no DNA check behind it. TRBV21-1 is tagged as a pseudogene. CDR3 length: 14 amino acids. The CDR3 region is CASSARTGGDEQFF. For the CDR3, the DNA is TGTGCCAGCAGCGCCCGGACAGGGGGCGATGAGCAGTTCTTC.

This chain joins TRBV18 and TRBJ1-1, with 7 bases matching TRBD1. The CDR3 consists of 14 residues. Germline V gene sequence: CDR1 KGHSH, CDR2 LQKENI. Trimming removed 4 bases from V and 4 bases from J; junction bases left unmatched: 6. CDR3 bases: TGTGCCAGCTCACAGGGGACAGTCGGCACTGAAGCTTTCTTT. Its protein product is CASSQGTVGTEAFF.

CDR3 in DNA: TGTGCCACCAGTCCCCCGGGACAAGAGACCCAGTACTTC. Its translation: CATSPPGQETQYF. This chain uses TRBV24-1 with TRBJ2-5; D perhaps matches TRBD2 (5 bases). Germline V gene sequence: CDR1 KGHDR, CDR2 SFDVKD. Trimming stripped 6 bases from V and 2 bases from J, with 9 bases between. The CDR3 is made up of 13 amino acids.

The chain combines TRBV3-1 (or the pseudogene TRBV3-2) with TRBJ2-1; 9 nucleotides line up with TRBD2. CDR1 LGHDT and CDR2 YNNKEL come from the germline V gene (reference sequence). Losses at the gene ends were 0 bases for V and 5 bases for J; bases not matched to a gene: 8. The CDR3 has 17 amino acids. For the CDR3, the DNA is TGTGCCAGCAGCCAAGATTTTCCCCTAGCGGGAAACAATGAGCAGTTCTTC. Its translation is CASSQDFPLAGNNEQFF.

This chain uses TRBV30 with TRBJ2-7, with 9 bases lining up with TRBD1. CDR1 and CDR2 (germline): GTSNPN, SVGIG (reference sequence). The CDR3 has 14 residues. The ends lost 6 bases at V and 1 base at J; junction bases unmatched: 7. The CDR3: CACHRGLASYEQYF. The CDR3 region has the DNA TGTGCCTGTCACAGGGGGCTAGCGTCCTACGAGCAGTACTTC. The entire variable domain, with the rest obtained from reference TRBV30 and TRBJ2-7, is as follows: SQTIHQWPATLVQPVGSPLSLECTVEGTSNPNLYWYRQAAGRGLQLLFYSVGIGQISSEVPQNLSASRPQDRQFILSSKKLLLSDSGFYLCACHRGLASYEQYFGPGTRLTVT.

This clone showed up just a few times. The genes are TRBV28 and TRBJ1-2, with D perhaps TRBD1 (5 bases). Trimming took 6 bases from V and 4 from J, leaving 15 bases between them. The CDR3 is 14 amino acids. Per the germline V gene, CDR1 is MDHEN and CDR2 is SYDVKM. The CDR3 loop is CASSSTGFLYGYTF. In DNA, the CDR3 is TGTGCCAGCAGCTCCACAGGTTTCCTCTATGGCTACACCTTC.

The rearrangement joins TRBV5-1 to TRBJ1-6; 9 nucleotides line up with TRBD1. CDR1 and CDR2 from the germline V gene are SGHRS and YFSETQ. V gave up 4 bases and J gave up 8 bases; unmatched junction bases: 7. The CDR3 totals 15 residues. This CDR3 is CASSPGQGRDSPLHF. The CDR3 bases are TGCGCCAGCAGCCCTGGACAGGGGAGGGATTCACCCCTCCACTTT.

J is TRBJ2-2 and V is TRBV30; 7 nucleotides line up with TRBD2. Germline V CDR1 and CDR2: GTSNPN, SVGIG (reference sequence). Unmatched junction bases numbered 13, after V lost 3 bases and J lost 6 bases. This CDR3 region has 16 residues. The CDR3 sequence: CAWRTRFTGGAGELFF. As DNA, the CDR3 is TGTGCCTGGAGGACCCGTTTCACGGGAGGAGCCGGGGAGCTGTTTTTT.

V and J are TRBV29-1 and TRBJ1-4; D ambiguous. The V gene lost 7 bases and the J gene lost 1 base, with 13 bases spanning the gap. The CDR3 is made up of 14 amino acids. Germline values: CDR1 SQVTM, CDR2 ANQGSEA. CDR3 coding DNA: TGCAGCGCTCTTGAGTCCGGAACTAATGAAAAACTGTTTTTT. Encoded protein: CSALESGTNEKLFF.

The rearrangement links TRBV18 to TRBJ2-7, with a weak D call TRBD2 (6 bases). Germline V gene lookup returns CDR1 KGHSH and CDR2 LQKENI. Trimming pared 2 bases from V and 0 bases from J, leaving 11 bases between. This CDR3 is 15 amino acids long. The CDR3 here is CASSPGAGSSYEQYF. CDR3 nucleotide sequence: TGTGCCAGCTCACCAGGGGCCGGGAGCTCCTACGAGCAGTACTTC.

The V call is TRBV20-1, the J call TRBJ2-2, with 7 bases matching TRBD2. This CDR3 region has 15 residues. J lost 1 base, V lost 3 bases, and 5 bases had no gene match. The germline V gene encodes CDR1 DFQATT and CDR2 SNEGSKA (reference sequence). The CDR3 DNA reads as TGCAGTGCTAGTAGGGCTAGCGGGAACACCGGGGAGCTGTTTTTT. Protein: CSASRASGNTGELFF.

V is TRBV28 and J is TRBJ2-5; the match to TRBD2 covers 10 bases. The CDR3 extends over 19 amino acids. J lost 4 bases, V lost 4 bases, and 18 bases had no gene match. Germline loops: CDR1 MDHEN, CDR2 SYDVKM. The DNA for the CDR3 is TGTGCCAGCAGTTCCAGTAGGAAGCGGGAGGGCCTTGCAGCAGAGACCCAGTACTTC. Encoded protein: CASSSSRKREGLAAETQYF.

The chain has TRBV27 and TRBJ1-1; 9 nucleotides line up with TRBD1. This CDR3 has 13 residues. The germline CDR1 and CDR2 sequences are MNHEY and SMNVEV (reference sequence). V shed 6 bases and J 7 bases; nucleotides not matched to a gene: 6. The CDR3: CASSLQGAVEAFF. CDR3 nucleotides: TGTGCCAGCAGCCTACAGGGGGCGGTTGAAGCTTTCTTT.

The chain combines TRBV18 with TRBJ1-3, with D uncertain. There are 15 residues in the CDR3. Germline CDR1 is KGHSH and CDR2 is LQKENI. The V gene lost 3 bases and the J gene lost 0 bases, with 9 bases spanning the gap. The CDR3 here is CASSPVSSSGNTIYF. DNA for the CDR3: TGTGCCAGCTCACCTGTTTCTAGCTCTGGAAACACCATATATTTT.

CDR3: CASTRQGSTEAFF. The CDR3 DNA follows: TGTGCCAGCACTCGGCAGGGTAGTACTGAAGCTTTCTTT. The genes are TRBV28 and TRBJ1-1, with D possibly being TRBD1 (5 bases). The V gene's germline CDR1 is MDHEN and CDR2 SYDVKM. CDR3 length equals 13 residues. The V end was cut by 7 bases, the J end by 5 bases, with 14 bases between.

CDR3 region: CASSRQGAGDIQYF. CDR3 DNA sequence: TGTGCCAGTTCTAGACAGGGGGCTGGGGACATTCAGTACTTC. The chain recombines TRBV19 with TRBJ2-4; TRBD1 agrees at 10 bases. The CDR3 is 14 residues long. Germline V lookup: CDR1 LNHDA, CDR2 SQIVND (reference sequence). Trimming removed 8 bases from V and 8 bases from J; junction bases left unmatched: 9.

The chain joins TRBV4-1 to TRBJ2-5; TRBD1 agrees at 9 bases. CDR1 MGHRA and CDR2 YSYEKL come from the germline V gene. This CDR3 has 15 amino acids. V lost 1 base to trimming and J lost 0 bases; unmatched junction nucleotides: 0. The chain's CDR3 is CASSQGDRDQETQYF. The CDR3 bases are TGCGCCAGCAGCCAAGGGGACAGGGACCAAGAGACCCAGTACTTC.

CDR3 sequence: CASSSPGQGADEQYF. The DNA for the CDR3 is TGTGCCAGCAGCTCTCCGGGACAGGGGGCAGACGAGCAGTACTTC. The chain has TRBV3-1 (or the pseudogene TRBV3-2) and TRBJ2-7; 12 nucleotides align to TRBD1. The CDR3 loop spans 15 amino acids. V shed 5 bases and J 5 bases; nucleotides not matched to a gene: 7. Germline-derived CDR1 and CDR2 are LGHDT and YNNKEL (reference sequence).

This clone has a handful of counts. The genes are TRBV7-3 and TRBJ2-3; 13 bases map to TRBD2. The V gene's germline CDR1 is SGHTA and CDR2 FQGTGA. The CDR3 has 13 residues. V was pared by 5 bases and J by 11 bases, with 4 bases of the junction left unmatched. CDR3 coding DNA: TGTGCCAGCAGCACGGGACTAGCGGGGAGGCAGTATTTT. Translation gives CASSTGLAGRQYF.

This clone was observed a handful of times. The V and J genes are TRBV9 and TRBJ2-1; D might be TRBD1 (5 bases). CDR3 length: 12 amino acids. Germline CDR1 is SGDLS and CDR2 is YYNGEE. V was cut by 2 bases and J by 8 bases, with 8 bases left in between. The CDR3 loop is CASSVWGDEQFF. CDR3 nucleotide sequence: TGTGCCAGCAGCGTTTGGGGCGATGAGCAGTTCTTC.

The chain employs TRBV28 and TRBJ1-6; tentatively, D is TRBD1 (6 bases). Germline lookup yields CDR1 MDHEN and CDR2 SYDVKM. Trimming left V 7 bases short and J 5 bases short, with 21 bases between. This CDR3 is 17 amino acids long. CDR3 amino acids: CASKDYVGAQNNSPLHF. CDR3 bases: TGTGCCAGCAAAGATTACGTGGGGGCGCAAAATAATTCACCCCTCCACTTT.